Presented here are 8 T cell receptor beta chains from one specimen sequenced in a study of cytomegalovirus exposure and HLA in healthy donors. Primers included in the PCR were 60 Vbeta and 13 Jbeta primers. The protocol was immunoSEQ multiplex PCR, while the TCRdb copy is restricted to in-frame clones and leaves out a portion. Of 100,000 to 150,000 clones listed, less than 85% are singletons. The sample was PBMCs. Every receptor here comes from a female donor in good health and CMV-seronegative.

The chain links TRBV2 to TRBJ1-5, with D possibly matching TRBD1 (6 bases). The V end lost 4 bases, the J end lost 8 bases, and 12 bases lay between the germline ends. Germline CDR1 is SNHLY and CDR2 is FYNNEI. The CDR3 has 13 residues. The CDR3 loop is CASSAQGEEPQHF. In DNA, the CDR3 is TGTGCCAGCAGTGCACAGGGTGAAGAGCCCCAGCATTTT.

This clone was seen a few times. The V gene is TRBV11-2, the J gene TRBJ2-7; 11 bases are shared with TRBD2. V trimming: 4 bases; J trimming: 4 bases; junction bases outside the gene matches: 9. CDR3 size: 16 residues. In germline, CDR1 is SGHAT, CDR2 FQNNGV. CDR3 sequence reads: CASSSWRLAGPYEQYF. DNA of the CDR3: TGTGCCAGCAGCTCCTGGAGACTAGCGGGGCCTTACGAGCAGTACTTC.

The CDR3 loop reads CASSLRLAGGRNEQFF. Here the CDR3 DNA reads TGTGCCAGCAGCTTACGACTAGCGGGGGGGCGGAATGAGCAGTTCTTC. J is TRBJ2-1 and V is TRBV11-3; 14 bases fit TRBD2. There are 16 residues in the CDR3. Per the germline V gene, CDR1 is SGHNT and CDR2 is YENEEA. Trimming removed 2 bases from V and 7 bases from J; junction bases left unmatched: 4.

This clone was detected only once. The chain combines TRBV12-2 with TRBJ1-1; whether TRBD1, the table's D call, matches the DNA was not checked. TRBV12-2 represents a pseudogene. The CDR3 is made up of 17 amino acids. The CDR3: CASRLENQRQENTEAFF. CDR3 bases: TGTGCAAGTCGCTTAGAAAATCAACGGCAGGAGAACACTGAAGCTTTCTTT.

V usage is TRBV7-8 and J usage is TRBJ1-2, with D perhaps matching TRBD1 (5 bases). This CDR3 contains 18 residues. V was trimmed by 4 bases and J by 2 bases, leaving 23 bases between them. Germline V CDR1 and CDR2: SGHVS, FQNEAQ. CDR3: CASSSPGGPRPENYGYTF. The CDR3, as DNA: TGTGCCAGCAGCTCCCCGGGGGGTCCTCGACCTGAAAACTATGGCTACACCTTC.

The chain has TRBV6-5 and TRBJ1-2; 8 bases line up with TRBD1. CDR1 is MNHEY and CDR2 is SVGAGI in the germline V gene. This CDR3 region has 13 residues. With V trimmed by 6 bases and J by 6 bases, 6 bases remained unmatched. The CDR3 DNA follows: TGTGCCAGCAGGCCAGGGGGCGATAATGGCTACACCTTC. Translation: CASRPGGDNGYTF.

This chain joins TRBV6-1 and TRBJ2-7, with D hard to call. V was trimmed by 6 bases and J by 2 bases, leaving 17 bases between them. The CDR3 consists of 15 residues. From germline, CDR1 is MNHNS and CDR2 SASEGT. The CDR3 bases are TGTGCCAGCAGCCAAACGTGGCCTTCGACCTACGAGCAGTACTTC. Translating it yields CASSQTWPSTYEQYF.

The CDR3 region has the DNA TGTGCCACCAGCAGAGATCAGACTAGCGGCCACGAGCAGTACTTC. Translating it yields CATSRDQTSGHEQYF. The chain recombines TRBV15 with TRBJ2-7; 9 bases map to TRBD2. The CDR3 contains 15 residues. Germline CDR1 and CDR2: LNHNV and YYDKDF (reference sequence). V was pared by 0 bases and J by 5 bases, with 5 bases of the junction left unmatched.